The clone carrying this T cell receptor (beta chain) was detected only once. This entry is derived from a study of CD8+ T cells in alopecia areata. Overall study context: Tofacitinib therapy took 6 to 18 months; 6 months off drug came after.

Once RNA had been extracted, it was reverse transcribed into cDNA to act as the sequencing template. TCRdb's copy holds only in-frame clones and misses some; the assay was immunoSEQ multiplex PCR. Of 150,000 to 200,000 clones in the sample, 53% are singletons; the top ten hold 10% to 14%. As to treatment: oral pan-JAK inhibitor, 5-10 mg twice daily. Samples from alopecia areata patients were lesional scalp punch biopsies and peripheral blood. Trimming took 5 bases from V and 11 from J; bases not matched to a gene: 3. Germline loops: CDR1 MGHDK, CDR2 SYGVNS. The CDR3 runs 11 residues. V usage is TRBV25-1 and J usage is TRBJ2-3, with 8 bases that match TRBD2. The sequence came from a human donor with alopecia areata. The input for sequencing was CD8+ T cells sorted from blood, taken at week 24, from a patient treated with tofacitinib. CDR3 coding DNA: TGTGCCAGCAGTATCGGGGGGGAGCAGTATTTT. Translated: CASSIGGEQYF. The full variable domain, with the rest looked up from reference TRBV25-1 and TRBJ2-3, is EADIYQTPRYLVIGTGKKITLECSQTMGHDKMYWYQQDPGMELHLIHYSYGVNSTEKGDLSSESTVSRIRTEHFPLTLESARPSHTSQYLCASSIGGEQYFGPGTRLTVL.